One sample yielded the 13 T cell receptor beta chains listed below, sequenced in a study of shared clonotypes between healthy human individuals. This table comes from immunoSEQ multiplex PCR, and its TCRdb copy is limited to in-frame clones, with some not included. The sample records about 2 million clones, around 95% being singletons. The sequencing sample was made of naive CD4+ T cells sorted from blood. Subset: CD45RA+ positively selected. The origin of the receptors is a man aged 18-30 years in good health.

For this clone: A much larger clone lies a single base off, so this may be a read error. V and J are TRBV20-1 and TRBJ1-2; D is unclear. The CDR3 sequence is 11 residues long. Germline V gene sequence: CDR1 DFQATT, CDR2 SNEGSKA (reference sequence). The CDR3 protein is CSSPRVYGHTF. The CDR3 bases are TGCAGTTCCCCGCGAGTCTATGGCCACACCTTC.

A single count supports this clone. The rearrangement links TRBV11-2 to TRBJ1-2; D is undetermined. CDR1 is SGHAT, CDR2 FQNNGV, per germline. Trimming removed 1 base at V and 4 bases at J, with 13 bases between. The CDR3 length is 15 residues. CDR3 sequence reads: CASSLGREVSYGYTF. The CDR3 DNA sequence: TGTGCCAGCAGCTTAGGGAGAGAGGTGAGCTATGGCTACACCTTC.

Remarks on this clone: This could be a read error, since a much larger clone is one nucleotide away. The sample contains more than one DNA sequence encoding this CDR3. V gene TRBV7-2 combines with J gene TRBJ2-7; D is undetermined. Germline V CDR1 and CDR2: SGHTA, FQGNSA. This CDR3 spans 13 amino acids. V was pared by 0 bases and J by 4 bases, with 7 bases between. CDR3 amino acids: CASSLAGGYEQYF. In DNA form, the CDR3 reads TGTGCCAGCAGCTTAGCGGGTGGGTACGAGCAGTACTTC.

The chain links TRBV7-3 to TRBJ2-5; 8 nucleotides match TRBD2. Looked up from germline, CDR1 is SGHTA and CDR2 is FQGTGA. This CDR3 spans 13 amino acids. Losses at the gene ends were 5 bases for V and 2 bases for J; bases not matched to a gene: 1. The CDR3 here is CASSPSGQETQYF. The CDR3 DNA reads as TGTGCCAGCAGCCCTAGCGGGCAAGAGACCCAGTACTTC.

The rearrangement links TRBV7-3 to TRBJ2-1, with 9 bases fitting TRBD2. CDR1 and CDR2 (germline): SGHTA, FQGTGA. The CDR3 is made up of 16 amino acids. The ends lost 3 bases at V and 3 bases at J; junction bases unmatched: 6. The CDR3 loop reads CASSLGLAGIYNEQFF. In nucleotides, the CDR3 is TGTGCCAGCAGCTTGGGCCTAGCGGGGATCTACAATGAGCAGTTCTTC.

The rearrangement uses TRBV21-1 and TRBJ2-1; no DNA check was done on the table's D call, TRBD2. TRBV21-1 is a recognized pseudogene. CDR3 size: 18 residues. The CDR3 spells CASHPPAGGPRGRDEQFF. The CDR3 DNA is TGTGCCAGCCACCCCCCAGCGGGAGGGCCTAGGGGTAGGGATGAGCAGTTCTTC.

The chain is built from TRBV5-1 and TRBJ2-7; 10 nucleotides match TRBD2. The CDR3 runs 15 residues. With V trimmed by 0 bases and J by 4 bases, 4 bases remained unmatched. The germline V gene has CDR1 SGHRS and CDR2 YFSETQ. The CDR3 bases are TGCGCCAGCAGCTTGGAATCAGCGGGAGGGTACGAGCAGTACTTC. Its translation: CASSLESAGGYEQYF. The full variable domain, its missing parts supplied by reference TRBV5-1 and TRBJ2-7, is KAGVTQTPRYLIKTRGQQVTLSCSPISGHRSVSWYQQTPGQGLQFLFEYFSETQRNKGNFPGRFSGRQFSNSRSEMNVSTLELGDSALYLCASSLESAGGYEQYFGPGTRLTVT.

This clone appeared a few times. The genes are TRBV7-3 and TRBJ1-2, with 8 bases identical to TRBD1. Per the germline V gene, CDR1 is SGHTA and CDR2 is FQGTGA. With 8 bases clipped from V and 0 bases from J, the junction kept 8 bases outside the gene matches. The CDR3 runs 15 residues. The CDR3 protein is CASVDRAWPNYGYTF. The CDR3 nucleotides are TGTGCCAGCGTGGACAGGGCTTGGCCTAACTATGGCTACACCTTC.

This clone was counted a few times. Other nucleotide sequences in the sample specify the same CDR3. In DNA, the CDR3 is TGTGCCAGCAGCTTGGATCGGGGTCCCTACGAGCAGTACTTC. Amino acid sequence: CASSLDRGPYEQYF. The rearrangement links TRBV5-4 to TRBJ2-7, with D tentatively TRBD2 (5 bases). The CDR3 has 14 amino acids. Per the germline V gene, CDR1 is SGHNT and CDR2 is YYREEE (reference sequence). V lost 0 bases and J lost 2, with 9 bases in between.

The rearrangement joins TRBV19 to TRBJ1-1; 8 nucleotides align to TRBD1. Per germline, CDR1 LNHDA and CDR2 SQIVND (reference sequence). V dropped 1 base and J dropped 1; count of bases not matched to a gene: 2. The CDR3 contains 15 residues. The chain's CDR3 is CASSIGTGWNTEAFF. The CDR3 DNA sequence: TGTGCCAGTAGTATAGGGACAGGGTGGAACACTGAAGCTTTCTTT.

This chain uses TRBV10-3 with TRBJ2-7, with D unclear. V dropped 2 bases and J dropped 0 bases, with 11 bases sitting between them. Germline CDR1 reads ENHRY; CDR2 reads SYGVKD. The CDR3 contains 15 residues. DNA of the CDR3: TGTGCCATCAGTGAGGGTACTTTTAGCTCCTACGAGCAGTACTTC. This encodes CAISEGTFSSYEQYF.

V and J are TRBV2 and TRBJ2-1; 9 bases agree with TRBD2. With V trimmed by 3 bases and J by 14 bases, 8 bases remained unmatched. The length of the CDR3 is 13 residues. Germline-derived CDR1 and CDR2 are SNHLY and FYNNEI. The CDR3 loop reads CASSEGAGGPEFF. The CDR3, as DNA: TGTGCCAGCAGTGAGGGGGCGGGAGGGCCGGAGTTCTTC.

V gene TRBV5-1 combines with J gene TRBJ1-2; D ambiguous. This CDR3 has 14 residues. Germline V gene data show CDR1 as SGHRS and CDR2 as YFSETQ. Deletions cut 3 bases from V and 3 bases from J, with 12 bases between. The CDR3 nucleotides read TGCGCCAGCAGCTCATCAACACGCGACTATGGCTACACCTTC. Translation: CASSSSTRDYGYTF.